This passage covers 13 T cell receptor beta chains from one sample sequenced in a study of blood T cell repertoires in COVID-19 (TCRdb year 2020). The library came from the immunoSEQ multiplex PCR assay. The source is immuneACCESS, and TCRdb retained only in-frame sequences with V and J called. Part of the clones is not carried over; for the studies checked, unresolved V genes explain less than half of this, and the remainder is unexplained. The sample table contains hundreds of thousands of clones; only one count was recorded for around 90% of them. The top ten clones comprise under 1.1% of the sample. The specimen was peripheral blood. These TCRs come from a woman between 40 and 55 years old with COVID-19, enrolled during active disease.

The chain couples TRBV7-3 to TRBJ2-3, with D maybe TRBD1 (5 bases). The CDR3 is 16 amino acids. Trimming pared 1 base from V and 0 bases from J, leaving 11 bases between. Germline V gives CDR1 SGHTA, CDR2 FQGTGA. The chain's CDR3 is CASSLNNRLSTDTQYF. CDR3 nucleotide sequence: TGTGCCAGCAGCTTAAACAACAGGTTGAGCACAGATACGCAGTATTTT.

This chain joins TRBV19 and TRBJ1-5, with D unresolved. Between the trimmed V and J ends, which lost 1 base and 1 base, there was a span of 5 bases. This CDR3 has 14 residues. Looked up from germline, CDR1 is LNHDA and CDR2 is SQIVND (reference sequence). The CDR3 DNA reads TGTGCCAGTAGTATAGCGGTAAGCAATCAGCCCCAGCATTTT. Its protein product is CASSIAVSNQPQHF.

Of note for this clone: Other DNA variants within this sample encode the same CDR3. The J gene is TRBJ1-1, the V gene TRBV5-1; TRBD1 matches at 7 bases. The CDR3 sequence is 14 residues long. Germline V gene sequence: CDR1 SGHRS, CDR2 YFSETQ. J was trimmed by 4 bases and V by 0 bases; bases with no gene match: 3. As DNA, the CDR3 is TGCGCCAGCAGCTTGGAACAGGGGAGCACTGAAGCTTTCTTT. Protein: CASSLEQGSTEAFF.

V is TRBV7-2 and J is TRBJ1-2, with 10 bases identical to TRBD1. Germline CDR1 is SGHTA and CDR2 is FQGNSA. Germline trimming cut 5 bases from V and 6 bases from J; bases unmatched to any gene: 6. The CDR3 contains 14 residues. The CDR3 region is CASSPRTGGDGYTF. In DNA, the CDR3 is TGTGCCAGCAGCCCCAGGACAGGGGGGGATGGCTACACCTTC. Full variable domain (missing parts from reference TRBV7-2 and TRBJ1-2): GAGVSQSPSNKVTEKGKDVELRCDPISGHTALYWYRQSLGQGLEFLIYFQGNSAPDKSGLPSDRFSAERTGGSVSTLTIQRTQQEDSAVYLCASSPRTGGDGYTFGSGTRLTVV.

The chain combines TRBV30 with TRBJ1-2, with D uncertain. The CDR3 totals 15 residues. V was cut by 0 bases and J by 8 bases, with 19 bases left in between. CDR1 and CDR2 from the germline V gene are GTSNPN and SVGIG (reference sequence). The CDR3 reads CAWSVPQFGVLGYTF. Written as DNA, the CDR3 is TGTGCCTGGAGTGTACCCCAATTCGGAGTTCTCGGCTACACCTTC.

This chain joins TRBV2 and TRBJ1-2; 7 bases match TRBD1. Losses at the gene ends were 6 bases for V and 3 bases for J; bases not matched to a gene: 10. This CDR3 has 15 residues. Germline lookup yields CDR1 SNHLY and CDR2 FYNNEI. The CDR3, as DNA: TGTGCCAGCAGCCTGACAGGGCCCCTGGACTATGGCTACACCTTC. Its protein is CASSLTGPLDYGYTF.

This rearrangement joins TRBV7-9 to TRBJ2-7, with D possibly TRBD2 on 5 matching bases. The CDR3 covers 14 residues. The germline CDR1 and CDR2 sequences are SEHNR and FQNEAQ (reference sequence). The V and J ends lost 2 bases and 0 bases respectively, with 8 bases between them. In DNA form, the CDR3 reads TGTGCCAGCAGCTTACTCAGCGGCTCCTACGAGCAGTACTTC. It codes for CASSLLSGSYEQYF.

This clone was observed a single time. This chain uses TRBV7-2 with TRBJ1-3, with D possibly matching TRBD1 (5 bases). Germline CDR1 SGHTA, CDR2 FQGNSA. The ends were cut back, 5 bases at V and 2 bases at J, with 7 bases in the middle. This CDR3 contains 13 residues. The CDR3 region is CASSQGPGNTIYF. CDR3 coding DNA: TGTGCCAGCAGCCAGGGCCCTGGAAACACCATATATTTT.

The genes are TRBV9 and TRBJ1-1, with D uncertain. The CDR3 is 15 residues long. Germline values: CDR1 SGDLS, CDR2 YYNGEE. The V end lost 0 bases, the J end lost 3 bases, and 12 bases lay between the germline ends. The CDR3 spells CASSVALGEDTEAFF. In DNA form, the CDR3 reads TGTGCCAGCAGCGTAGCCTTAGGAGAAGACACTGAAGCTTTCTTT. Full variable domain (missing parts from reference TRBV9 and TRBJ1-1): DSGVTQTPKHLITATGQRVTLRCSPRSGDLSVYWYQQSLDQGLQFLIQYYNGEERAKGNILERFSAQQFPDLHSELNLSSLELGDSALYFCASSVALGEDTEAFFGQGTRLTVV.

The chain carries TRBV5-1 and TRBJ1-2; D unclear. CDR1 is SGHRS, CDR2 YFSETQ, per germline. Trimming removed 2 bases at V and 0 bases at J, with 8 bases between. CDR3 length: 14 amino acids. The CDR3 sequence: CASSFGGSNYGYTF. The CDR3 DNA reads TGCGCCAGCAGCTTTGGAGGATCTAACTATGGCTACACCTTC.

J is TRBJ1-4 and V is TRBV16, with D unresolved. The CDR3 runs to 13 residues. Germline CDR1 is KGHSY and CDR2 is FQNENV. With 4 bases removed from V and 7 bases from J, the gap between germline ends came to 10 bases. CDR3 sequence reads: CASSRKTSEKLFF. The CDR3 DNA is TGTGCCAGCAGCCGCAAAACGAGTGAAAAACTGTTTTTT.

The chain uses TRBV29-1 and TRBJ1-1; no firm D call. Germline V gene data show CDR1 as SQVTM and CDR2 as ANQGSEA. CDR3 length equals 12 residues. V shed 7 bases and J shed 0 bases, with 9 bases lying between them. CDR3 in amino acids: CSATTLNTEAFF. CDR3 in DNA: TGCAGCGCCACGACATTGAACACTGAAGCTTTCTTT.

The chain has TRBV7-3 and TRBJ2-1; 9 bases are a match to TRBD2. Trimming at V came to 2 bases and at J to 2 bases, leaving 4 bases not matched to a gene. Germline V CDR1 and CDR2: SGHTA, FQGTGA. The CDR3 covers 16 residues. The CDR3 is CASSLWAGGAYNEQFF. The DNA of the CDR3 is TGTGCCAGCAGCTTATGGGCGGGAGGGGCCTACAATGAGCAGTTCTTC.